This T cell receptor (beta chain) was identified during a study of naive and memory T cell subsets. Study results and caveats: No ground truth validated the naive and memory repertoire findings. Possibly reflecting memory cells re-expressing CD45RA, a few larger clonotypes occurred in naive repertoires, especially CD8. TCR abundance followed a power law differing between naive and memory subsets.

Two oligonucleotides, mixed equimolar, formed the beta constant-region primer covering TRBC1 and TRBC2. Nested alpha and beta constant-region primers with the SP2 primer drove four PCR rounds on ligated cDNA. Ligation attached a single-stranded oligonucleotide with a 12-nucleotide UMI and the SP2 primer to the cDNA 3' end. TCRdb re-called the UMI-ligation and nested PCR reads with MiXCR, one entry per CDR3 protein. The table includes about 150,000 distinct CDR3 sequences, roughly 20% detected once. With regard to this clonotype: The antigen remains undetermined.

The CDR3 length is 14 residues. The trim removed 8 bases at V and 7 bases at J, leaving 10 bases unmatched. Germline V gene sequence: CDR1 MDHEN, CDR2 SYDVKM. Four subsets defined by CD45RA and CD27 were sorted after CD3, CD4, CD8 and live/dead staining. What was sequenced was naive CD4+ T cells from blood. The TCR was taken from a human donor in good health. This chain connects TRBV28 to TRBJ2-1; the match to TRBD2 covers 8 bases. CDR3 residues: CASLKGLGYNEQFF. DNA of the CDR3: TGTGCCAGCCTGAAGGGACTAGGCTATAATGAGCAGTTCTTC.